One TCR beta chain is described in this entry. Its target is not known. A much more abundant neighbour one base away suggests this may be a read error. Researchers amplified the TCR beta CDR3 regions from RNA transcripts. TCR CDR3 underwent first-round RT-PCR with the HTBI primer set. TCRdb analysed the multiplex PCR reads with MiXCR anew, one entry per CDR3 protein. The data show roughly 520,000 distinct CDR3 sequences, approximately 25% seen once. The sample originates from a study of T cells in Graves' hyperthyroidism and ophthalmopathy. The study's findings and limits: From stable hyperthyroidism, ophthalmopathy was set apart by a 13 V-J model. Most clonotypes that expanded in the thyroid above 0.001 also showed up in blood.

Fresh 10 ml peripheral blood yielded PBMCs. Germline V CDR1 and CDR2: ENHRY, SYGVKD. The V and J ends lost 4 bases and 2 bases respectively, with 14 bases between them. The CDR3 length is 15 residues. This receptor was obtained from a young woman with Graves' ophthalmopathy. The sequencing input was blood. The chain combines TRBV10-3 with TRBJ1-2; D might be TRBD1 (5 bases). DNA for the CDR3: TGTGCCATCAGTGCACCGACGTGGGGCAACTATGGCTACACCTTC. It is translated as CAISAPTWGNYGYTF.